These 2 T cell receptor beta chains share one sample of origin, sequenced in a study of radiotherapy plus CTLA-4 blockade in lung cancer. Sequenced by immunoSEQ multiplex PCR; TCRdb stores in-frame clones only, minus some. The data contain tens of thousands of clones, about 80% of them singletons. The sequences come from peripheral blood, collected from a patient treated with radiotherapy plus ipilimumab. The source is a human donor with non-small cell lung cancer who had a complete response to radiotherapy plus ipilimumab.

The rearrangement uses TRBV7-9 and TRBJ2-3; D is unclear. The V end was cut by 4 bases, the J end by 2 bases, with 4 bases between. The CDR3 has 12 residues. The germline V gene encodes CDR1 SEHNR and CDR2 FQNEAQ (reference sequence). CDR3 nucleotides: TGTGCCAGCAGCTATTTCACAGATACGCAGTATTTT. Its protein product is CASSYFTDTQYF.

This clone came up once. The CDR3 here is CASSFRTASGEKLFF. The CDR3 nucleotides read TGTGCCAGCAGTTTTCGGACAGCTTCGGGTGAAAAACTGTTTTTT. V is TRBV27 and J is TRBJ1-4, with D possibly being TRBD1 (6 bases). Germline V lookup: CDR1 MNHEY, CDR2 SMNVEV (reference sequence). The length of the CDR3 is 15 residues. V was cut by 3 bases and J by 7 bases, with 15 bases left in between.